The clone carrying this TCR beta chain has a single count. Antigen specificity is unknown. The data stem from a study of cytomegalovirus exposure and HLA in healthy donors. Overall study findings and caveats: In a later analysis, TCR beta V- and J-gene trimming was associated with a missense DCLRE1C variant.

Primers included in the PCR were 60 Vbeta and 13 Jbeta primers. Original processing notes: Later work found around 85 million unique TCR beta chains, with some 11 million shared. Measured with immunoSEQ multiplex PCR; TCRdb has only the in-frame clones, and not every one. That table gives V, J and clone size, and the DNA gave D and trimming. The data contain about 96,000 clones, about four fifths of them singletons. Germline CDR1 MGHDK, CDR2 SYGVNS. The CDR3 runs to 13 residues. Trimming stripped 8 bases from V and 6 bases from J, with 16 bases between. The V gene is TRBV25-1, the J gene TRBJ2-5; the D is unclear. The source is an older woman in good health and CMV-seropositive. Sequencing was done on a sample of PBMCs. The CDR3 DNA reads as TGTGCCAGCCGGAGTCCGGTTGTTCAGACCCAGTACTTC. Translation gives CASRSPVVQTQYF.